This T cell receptor beta chain appears in the sequencing data of a study of monozygotic twins with inflammatory bowel disease (dated by TCRdb to about 2019). Background on the whole study: A total of roughly 28 monozygotic twin pairs were included in the full study, comprising nine German pairs (four IBD-concordant, five IBD-discordant) and 19 IBD-discordant Danish pairs. Each individual had, on average, about 151 000 unique TCRalpha sequences and 181 000 unique TCRbeta sequences available for analysis. Within discordant pairs, disease-associated traits were sought mainly by comparing IBD patients with their genetically identical healthy co-twins.

There are 14 amino acids in the CDR3, from cysteine to phenylalanine inclusive. No DNA accompanies this entry. To prepare the library, 5' RACE was applied. The input for every TCR library was around 4,000 ng of total RNA. For each sample, cDNA was synthesized in eight separate reactions using SMARTScribe reverse transcriptase. Unique molecular identifiers containing a 6-nucleotide sample barcode were introduced through template switching during cDNA synthesis. Amplification of TCRalpha and TCRbeta cDNA involved two nested PCRs of roughly 16 and 10 cycles, and each PCR was followed by bead purification. Before amplification, the cDNA was treated with uracil DNA-glycosylase and purified using the QIAquick PCR purification kit. The second PCR added Illumina TruSeq-compatible adapters along with sample-specific barcodes. Library quality and concentration were assessed using TapeStation and Qubit, and 5 to 6 ng of each library was pooled. Sequencing of the pooled libraries was done on an Illumina HiSeq2500 single-index Rapid Run using custom sequencing primers and 2 x 100 bp reads. The paper's processing steps were these. MiGEC version 1.2.6 was used for UMI-based consensus assembly, which corrected PCR and sequencing errors. MiXCR version 2.1.1 was used to carry out V(D)J alignment, clonotype assembly and CDR3 extraction. Normalisation of gene usage, clonotype sharing and MAIT/NKT TCR abundance was achieved by analysing the top 1000, 10 000 and 20 000 clonotypes per sample. After downsampling to 27 000 UMIs, diversity was calculated as the inverse Simpson index using the vegan R package. Paired Mann-Whitney U tests on discordant twin pairs were used, with Benjamini-Hochberg multiple-testing correction. The reads went through TCRdb reprocessing, and each CDR3 protein sequence gets one entry with no DNA. The V and J calls follow TCRdb's processing rather than the paper's. The sample table holds about 330,000 distinct CDR3 sequences. 2% to 2.5% of the sample comes from the top ten.

The paper's findings and limits, for the study overall: Compared with healthy twins, IBD patients shared fewer clonotypes with other individuals, and the difference was most pronounced in patients with signs of disease activity. Differing immunosuppressive treatments among patients may have added background noise and inter-individual variability to the repertoires. Different T cell subtypes could not be distinguished in the analysis. Measured by the inverse Simpson index, TCRbeta repertoire diversity was lower in IBD patients than in their healthy co-twins. Repertoire similarity did not differ between concordant and discordant twins, which could be due to limited statistical power. The results gave no support for a single strong signal or clonotype linked to IBD.

A roughly 2.5 ml peripheral blood sample was drawn into PAXgene tubes per donor and stored at -80°C. Total RNA was isolated from whole blood with the PAXgene blood miRNA kit on an automated QIAcube, without T cell sorting. Peripheral blood from monozygotic twin pairs, either concordant or discordant for inflammatory bowel disease, underwent deep TCRalpha and TCRbeta repertoire profiling that used unique molecular barcoding. Smoking habits were recorded for all twin pairs, with individuals classified as current, former or never smokers. As concerns this clonotype: Its recognized antigen is unknown.

This TCR derives from a human donor with ulcerative colitis or Crohn's disease, or a healthy co-twin of an affected twin (not recorded which). Sequenced sample: blood. The chain is encoded by TRBV12-3 or TRBV12-4 joined to TRBJ1-3; TCRdb's D call of TRBD1 is untestable without DNA. The CDR3 corresponds to CASSFGTGGNTIYF.